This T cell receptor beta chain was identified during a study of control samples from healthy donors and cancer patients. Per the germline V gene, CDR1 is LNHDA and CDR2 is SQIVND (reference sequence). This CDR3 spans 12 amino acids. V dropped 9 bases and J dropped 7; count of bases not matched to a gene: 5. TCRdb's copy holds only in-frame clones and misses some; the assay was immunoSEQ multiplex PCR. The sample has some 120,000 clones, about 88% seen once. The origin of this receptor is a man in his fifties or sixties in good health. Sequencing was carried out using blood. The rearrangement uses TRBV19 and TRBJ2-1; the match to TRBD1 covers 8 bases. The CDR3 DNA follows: TGTGCCAGCAGGACAGGGAGGAATGAGCAGTTCTTC. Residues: CASRTGRNEQFF.